The rows below give T cell receptor beta chains drawn from one sample of a study of OX40 agonist ivuxolimab in advanced cancers. The assay was immunoSEQ multiplex PCR, and TCRdb's table has in-frame clones only and misses some. Here the sample spans around 76,000 clones, 86% being singletons. The sequenced sample was CD4+ or CD8+ T cells sorted from blood, obtained in a trial of the OX40 agonist ivuxolimab. Receptors were obtained from an adult with an advanced solid tumor such as melanoma, head and neck, liver or kidney cancer. CDR3s leave out the opening cysteine and the closing phenylalanine or tryptophan.

j_call v_call cdr3_aa
TRBJ2-7 TRBV2 ASRSDVGGSSYEQY
TRBJ2-2 TRBV30 AWTQAGRSNTGELF
TRBJ2-1 TRBV29-1 SVDGEAYNEQF
TRBJ2-5 TRBV5-1 ASSPGTEMYQETQY
TRBJ1-1 TRBV29-1 SVEDPGTGDTEAF
TRBJ2-3 TRBV11-1 ASRPLTSVGDTQY
TRBJ2-3 TRBV11-2 ASSTTSPDTQY
TRBJ1-1 TRBV6-5 ASSPPGAYEAF
TRBJ2-1 TRBV7-2 ASSLTGFTYNEQF
TRBJ1-2 TRBV28 ASSSTLGQGKNYGYT
TRBJ2-2 TRBV11-2 ASSWGGGGHTGELF
TRBJ1-3 TRBV5-4 ASSPNRGSGNTIY
TRBJ2-7 TRBV18 ASSQPGQGTYEQY
TRBJ1-5 TRBV10-1 ASKPGPNQPQH
TRBJ1-2 TRBV7-5 VRSWGPARGYGYT
TRBJ1-1 TRBV20-1 SAGQGPEAF
TRBJ2-3 TRBV4-2 ASSPEGRVGSTDTQY
TRBJ1-6 TRBV28 ASSPDRVRSPLH
TRBJ1-4 TRBV7-2 ASSLMQGTNEKLF
TRBJ2-7 TRBV29-1 SAGTANYEQY
TRBJ2-1 TRBV21-1 ASSVPERWASDLGEQF
TRBJ1-2 TRBV28 ASSPSGDGYGYT
TRBJ2-7 TRBV6-1 ASRDRARGSPEQY
TRBJ2-1 TRBV27 ASSSDRDTYNEQF
TRBJ1-5 TRBV28 ASSSGQTSNQPQH
TRBJ2-5 TRBV5-4 ASSPATQETQY
TRBJ1-5 TRBV5-6 ASSFRTGAGQPQH
TRBJ1-5 TRBV7-3 ASSPFLRGRGNNQPQH
TRBJ2-3 TRBV6-4 ASSDLGGPDTQY
TRBJ2-7 TRBV5-1 ASSLAGQGREQY
TRBJ1-6 TRBV7-2 ASSPGTGARTLH
TRBJ2-3 TRBV7-2 ASSMRTDTDTQY
TRBJ2-1 TRBV5-5 ASSLEQGREQF
TRBJ1-1 TRBV15 ATSRAQGRTEAF
TRBJ2-5 TRBV2 ASSEAQGVETQY
TRBJ2-3 TRBV2 ASSRRSGGGDTQY
TRBJ1-1 TRBV4-3 ASSQDIRRGAF
TRBJ2-2 TRBV4-2 ASSQESSSPNTGELF
TRBJ1-6 TRBV4-1 ASSHLHRDTNSPLH
TRBJ1-2 TRBV11-2 ASSSSQGEGYGYT
TRBJ1-2 TRBV28 ASSLLTGPAMQYT